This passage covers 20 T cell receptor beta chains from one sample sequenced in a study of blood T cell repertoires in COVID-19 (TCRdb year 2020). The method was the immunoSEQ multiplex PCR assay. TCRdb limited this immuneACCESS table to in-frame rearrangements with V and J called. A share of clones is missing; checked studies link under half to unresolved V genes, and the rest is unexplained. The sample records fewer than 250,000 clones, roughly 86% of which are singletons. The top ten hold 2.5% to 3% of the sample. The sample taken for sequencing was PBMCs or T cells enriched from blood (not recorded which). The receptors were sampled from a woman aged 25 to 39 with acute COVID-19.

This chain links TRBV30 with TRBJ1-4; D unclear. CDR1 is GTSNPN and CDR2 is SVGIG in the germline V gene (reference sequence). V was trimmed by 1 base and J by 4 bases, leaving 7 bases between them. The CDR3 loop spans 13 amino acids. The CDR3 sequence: CAWSADYNEKLFF. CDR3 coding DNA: TGTGCCTGGAGTGCAGACTATAATGAAAAACTGTTTTTT.

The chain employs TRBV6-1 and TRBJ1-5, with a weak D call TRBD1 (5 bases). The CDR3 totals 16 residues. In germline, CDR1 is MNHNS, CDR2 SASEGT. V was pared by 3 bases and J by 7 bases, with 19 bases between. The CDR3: CASSEAGGLGRQPQHF. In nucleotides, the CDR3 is TGTGCCAGCAGTGAGGCGGGGGGTTTGGGAAGGCAGCCCCAGCATTTT.

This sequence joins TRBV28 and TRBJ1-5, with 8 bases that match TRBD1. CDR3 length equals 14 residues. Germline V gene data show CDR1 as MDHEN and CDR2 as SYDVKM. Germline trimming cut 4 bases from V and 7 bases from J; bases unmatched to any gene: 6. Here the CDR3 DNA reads TGTGCCAGCAGTTCAGGGGGCGGGCCCCAGCCCCAGCATTTT. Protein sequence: CASSSGGGPQPQHF.

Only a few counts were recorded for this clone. Here the CDR3 reads CASSFYGQGGMNTEAFF. The DNA for the CDR3 is TGTGCCAGCAGCTTTTATGGCCAGGGGGGCATGAACACTGAAGCTTTCTTT. This chain uses TRBV5-8 with TRBJ1-1; 7 bases agree with TRBD1. The trim removed 2 bases at V and 0 bases at J, leaving 10 bases unmatched. Germline values: CDR1 SGHTS, CDR2 YDEGEE. This CDR3 spans 17 amino acids.

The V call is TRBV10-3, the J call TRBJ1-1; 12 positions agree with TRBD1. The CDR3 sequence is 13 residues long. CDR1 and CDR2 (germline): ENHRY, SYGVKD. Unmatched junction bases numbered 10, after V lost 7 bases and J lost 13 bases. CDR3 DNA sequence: TGTGCCATCATTACCGGGACAGGGGGCCCTGTTTTCTTT. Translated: CAIITGTGGPVFF.

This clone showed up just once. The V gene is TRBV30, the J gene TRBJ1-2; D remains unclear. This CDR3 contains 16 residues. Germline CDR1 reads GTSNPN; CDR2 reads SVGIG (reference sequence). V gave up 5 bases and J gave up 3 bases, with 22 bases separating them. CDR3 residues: CAWSTWEETEDYGYTF. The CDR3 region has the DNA TGTGCCTGGTCCACCTGGGAGGAGACGGAGGACTATGGCTACACCTTC.

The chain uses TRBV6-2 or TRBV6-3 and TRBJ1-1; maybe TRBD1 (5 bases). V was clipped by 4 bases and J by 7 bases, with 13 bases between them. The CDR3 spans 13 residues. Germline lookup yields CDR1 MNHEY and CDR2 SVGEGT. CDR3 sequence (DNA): TGTGCCAGCAGTTCAAGGGGCTGGGATGAAGCTTTCTTT. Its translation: CASSSRGWDEAFF.

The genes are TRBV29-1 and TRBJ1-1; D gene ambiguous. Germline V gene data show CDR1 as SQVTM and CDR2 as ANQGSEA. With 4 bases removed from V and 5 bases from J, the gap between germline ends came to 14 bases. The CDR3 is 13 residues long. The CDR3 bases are TGCAGCGTTGCGCGCGGGCGGGGTACTGAAGCTTTCTTT. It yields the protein CSVARGRGTEAFF.

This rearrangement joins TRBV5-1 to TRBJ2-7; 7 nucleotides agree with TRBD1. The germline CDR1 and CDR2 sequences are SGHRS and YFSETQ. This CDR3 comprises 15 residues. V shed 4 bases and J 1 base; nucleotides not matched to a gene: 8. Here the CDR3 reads CASSAGTVASYEQYF. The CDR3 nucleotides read TGCGCCAGCAGCGCAGGGACAGTTGCTTCCTACGAGCAGTACTTC.

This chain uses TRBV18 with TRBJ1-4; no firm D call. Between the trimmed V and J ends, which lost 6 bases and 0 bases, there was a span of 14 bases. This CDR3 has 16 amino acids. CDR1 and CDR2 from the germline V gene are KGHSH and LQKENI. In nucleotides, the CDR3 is TGTGCCAGCTCCCTCTCTTTTTCTTCAACTAATGAAAAACTGTTTTTT. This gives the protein CASSLSFSSTNEKLFF.

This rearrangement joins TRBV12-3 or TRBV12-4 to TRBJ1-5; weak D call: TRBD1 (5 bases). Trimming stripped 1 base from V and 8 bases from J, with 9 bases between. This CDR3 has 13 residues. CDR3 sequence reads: CASSLVGGEPQHF. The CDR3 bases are TGTGCCAGCAGTTTAGTTGGAGGGGAGCCCCAGCATTTT.

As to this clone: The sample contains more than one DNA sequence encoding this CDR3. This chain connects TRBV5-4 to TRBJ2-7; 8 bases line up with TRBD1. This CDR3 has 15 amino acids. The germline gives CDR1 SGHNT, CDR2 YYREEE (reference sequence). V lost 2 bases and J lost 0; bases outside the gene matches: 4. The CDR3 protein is CASSLGQGASYEQYF. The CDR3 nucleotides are TGTGCCAGCAGCTTAGGGCAGGGGGCCTCCTACGAGCAGTACTTC.

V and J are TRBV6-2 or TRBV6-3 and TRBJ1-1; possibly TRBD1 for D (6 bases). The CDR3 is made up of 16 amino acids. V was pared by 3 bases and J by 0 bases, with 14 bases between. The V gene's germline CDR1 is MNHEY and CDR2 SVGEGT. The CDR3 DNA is TGTGCCAGCAGTTATGTAGGACAGTACATGAACACTGAAGCTTTCTTT. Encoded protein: CASSYVGQYMNTEAFF.

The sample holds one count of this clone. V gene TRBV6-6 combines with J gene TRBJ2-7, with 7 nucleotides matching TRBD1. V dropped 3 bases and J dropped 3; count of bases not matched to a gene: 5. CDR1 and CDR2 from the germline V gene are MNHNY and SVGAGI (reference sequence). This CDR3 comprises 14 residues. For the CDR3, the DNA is TGTGCCAGCAGTTATAGGGGACAGAACTACGAGCAGTACTTC. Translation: CASSYRGQNYEQYF.

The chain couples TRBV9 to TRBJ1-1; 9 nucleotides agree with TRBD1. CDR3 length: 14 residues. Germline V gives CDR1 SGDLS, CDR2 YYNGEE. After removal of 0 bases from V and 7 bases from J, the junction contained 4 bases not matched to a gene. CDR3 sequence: CASSVVRDRDEAFF. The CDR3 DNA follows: TGTGCCAGCAGCGTAGTCCGGGACAGGGATGAAGCTTTCTTT.

The DNA of the CDR3 is TGTGCCAGCAGCTTGGGCGGGCCAGATACGCAGTATTTT. Translated: CASSLGGPDTQYF. This sequence joins TRBV7-8 and TRBJ2-3; a possible D gene is TRBD2 (5 bases). This CDR3 has 13 amino acids. Germline CDR1 and CDR2: SGHVS and FQNEAQ. Trimming pared 3 bases from V and 4 bases from J, leaving 8 bases between.

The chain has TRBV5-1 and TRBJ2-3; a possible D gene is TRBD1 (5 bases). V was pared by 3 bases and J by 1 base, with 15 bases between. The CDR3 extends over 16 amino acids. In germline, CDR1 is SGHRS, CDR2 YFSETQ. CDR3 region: CASSSSDLTGTDTQYF. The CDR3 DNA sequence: TGCGCCAGCAGCTCGTCAGACCTGACAGGCACAGATACGCAGTATTTT.

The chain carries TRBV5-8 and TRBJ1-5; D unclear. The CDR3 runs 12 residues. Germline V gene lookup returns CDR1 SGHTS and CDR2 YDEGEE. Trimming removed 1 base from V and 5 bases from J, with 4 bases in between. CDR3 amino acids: CASSLRHQPQHF. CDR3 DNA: TGTGCCAGCAGCTTGCGTCATCAGCCCCAGCATTTT. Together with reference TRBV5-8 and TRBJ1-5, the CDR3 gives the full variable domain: EAGVTQSPTHLIKTRGQQATLRCSPISGHTSVYWYQQALGLGLQFLLWYDEGEERNRGNFPPRFSGRQFPNYSSELNVNALELEDSALYLCASSLRHQPQHFGDGTRLSIL.

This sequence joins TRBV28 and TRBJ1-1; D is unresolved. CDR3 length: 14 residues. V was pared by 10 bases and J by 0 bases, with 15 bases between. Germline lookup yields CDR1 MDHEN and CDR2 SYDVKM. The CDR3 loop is CATTLGLMNTEAFF. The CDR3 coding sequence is TGTGCCACTACTCTAGGCCTAATGAACACTGAAGCTTTCTTT.

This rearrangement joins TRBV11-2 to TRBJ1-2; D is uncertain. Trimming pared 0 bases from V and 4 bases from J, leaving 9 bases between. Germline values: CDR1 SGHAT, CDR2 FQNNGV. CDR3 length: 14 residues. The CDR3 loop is CASSLDAYTYGYTF. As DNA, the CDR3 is TGTGCCAGCAGCTTAGATGCGTATACCTATGGCTACACCTTC.